Shown below are 30 T cell receptor beta chains from a single sample sequenced in a study of shared clonotypes between healthy human individuals. Some clones are missing from TCRdb's copy, which holds only in-frame ones; the method was immunoSEQ multiplex PCR. The repertoire holds 1,500,000 or so clones, roughly 96% seen once, with more than 0.9% in the top ten. The sample was naive CD4+ T cells sorted from blood. Subset in this sample: CD45RA+ positively selected. These receptors were obtained from a man under 40 in good health.

The genes are TRBV10-1 and TRBJ2-2, with TRBD1 matching over 7 bases. Germline V gene sequence: CDR1 WNHNN, CDR2 SYGVQD (reference sequence). There are 14 residues in the CDR3. V shed 5 bases and J 6 bases; nucleotides not matched to a gene: 6. CDR3 nucleotides: TGCGCCAGCAGTACCGGGACAGCAGCCGGGGAGCTGTTTTTT. Protein: CASSTGTAAGELFF.

This chain connects TRBV9 to TRBJ2-7; D uncertain. With 4 bases removed from V and 2 bases from J, the gap between germline ends came to 16 bases. Germline CDR1 is SGDLS and CDR2 is YYNGEE. The CDR3 contains 15 residues. CDR3 sequence reads: CASSPSVVAPYEQYF. Written as DNA, the CDR3 is TGTGCCAGCAGCCCCTCTGTTGTGGCACCCTACGAGCAGTACTTC.

A remark on this clone: The junction shows a germline mismatch at one end, possibly a read error. The chain joins TRBV28 to TRBJ2-7; 7 positions agree with TRBD1. The CDR3 runs 12 residues. Germline assignment: CDR1 MDHEN and CDR2 SYDVKM. The CDR3, as DNA: TGTGCCAGCAGTTATACACCCGAGGACAGGACGTTC. The encoded protein is CASSYTPEDRTF.

The chain has TRBV11-2 and TRBJ2-7, with a possible D match to TRBD2 (5 bases). Trimming left V 2 bases short and J 3 bases short, with 8 bases between. This CDR3 has 13 amino acids. Germline CDR1 reads SGHAT; CDR2 reads FQNNGV. The chain's CDR3 is CASSLFGVYEQYF. DNA for the CDR3: TGTGCCAGCAGCTTATTCGGGGTCTACGAGCAGTACTTC.

The genes are TRBV28 and TRBJ1-1; D is unresolved. CDR1 and CDR2 from the germline V gene are MDHEN and SYDVKM. This CDR3 contains 15 residues. V was clipped by 2 bases and J by 0 bases, with 10 bases between them. Here the CDR3 reads CASSLIGDMNTEAFF. CDR3 coding DNA: TGTGCCAGCAGTTTAATCGGAGACATGAACACTGAAGCTTTCTTT.

CDR3 loop: CSVYTPPQPQHF. The CDR3 nucleotides are TGCAGCGTTTACACACCCCCTCAGCCCCAGCATTTT. The rearrangement joins TRBV29-1 to TRBJ1-5; no reliable D call. The germline CDR1 and CDR2 sequences are SQVTM and ANQGSEA. Trimming removed 5 bases at V and 6 bases at J, with 11 bases between. The CDR3 sequence is 12 residues long.

The genes are TRBV15 and TRBJ2-5, with a weak D call TRBD1 (8 bases). The CDR3 extends over 15 amino acids. CDR1 LNHNV and CDR2 YYDKDF come from the germline V gene (reference sequence). Trimming cost V 2 bases and J 2 bases, with 12 bases left between them. The CDR3 bases are TGTGCCACCAGCAGAATACAGGGGGGGCAAGAGACCCAGTACTTC. Its protein product is CATSRIQGGQETQYF.

The chain employs TRBV19 and TRBJ1-5; no clear D. Trimming took off 5 bases at V and 6 bases at J, with 20 bases between the two ends. Germline V CDR1 and CDR2: LNHDA, SQIVND (reference sequence). The CDR3 length is 16 residues. Here the CDR3 reads CASSPRLDVVRQPQHF. CDR3 coding DNA: TGTGCCAGTAGTCCCAGACTGGACGTGGTGCGTCAGCCCCAGCATTTT.

V usage is TRBV6-1 and J usage is TRBJ1-1; TRBD1 matches at 8 bases. In germline, CDR1 is MNHNS, CDR2 SASEGT. V lost 5 bases and J lost 1; bases outside the gene matches: 3. The CDR3 has 14 residues. The CDR3 protein is CASSSDRANTEAFF. For the CDR3, the DNA is TGTGCCAGCAGTTCGGACAGGGCGAACACTGAAGCTTTCTTT.

The V call is TRBV14, the J call TRBJ2-7; TRBD1 aligns across 8 bases. Germline V gene data show CDR1 as SGHDN and CDR2 as FVKESK. V dropped 0 bases and J dropped 3; count of bases not matched to a gene: 1. The CDR3 is made up of 14 amino acids. The CDR3, as DNA: TGTGCCAGCAGCCAAGAACAGGGGGTCTACGAGCAGTACTTC. It specifies CASSQEQGVYEQYF. The full variable domain, rest sourced from reference TRBV14 and TRBJ2-7, is EAGVTQFPSHSVIEKGQTVTLRCDPISGHDNLYWYRRVMGKEIKFLLHFVKESKQDESGMPNNRFLAERTGGTYSTLKVQPAELEDSGVYFCASSQEQGVYEQYFGPGTRLTVT.

The chain has TRBV20-1 and TRBJ1-2; D is unclear. The length of the CDR3 is 11 residues. Germline lookup yields CDR1 DFQATT and CDR2 SNEGSKA (reference sequence). V shed 4 bases and J shed 5 bases, with 8 bases lying between them. The CDR3 region is CSAIDEYGYTF. CDR3 nucleotide sequence: TGCAGTGCTATTGACGAGTATGGCTACACCTTC.

The chain joins TRBV6-5 to TRBJ1-1, with D possibly being TRBD1 (5 bases). Germline CDR1 reads MNHEY; CDR2 reads SVGAGI. This CDR3 is built from 15 residues. V dropped 5 bases and J dropped 5 bases, with 18 bases sitting between them. CDR3 in amino acids: CASSGDPGSRTEAFF. The CDR3 DNA reads TGTGCCAGCAGTGGGGATCCAGGGAGTCGAACTGAAGCTTTCTTT.

The chain joins TRBV19 to TRBJ2-7, with 8 nucleotides matching TRBD1. CDR1 and CDR2 (germline): LNHDA, SQIVND (reference sequence). Trimming took 2 bases from V and 5 from J; bases not matched to a gene: 11. CDR3 length: 16 amino acids. The chain's CDR3 is CASSIPTGRGLHEQYF. In nucleotides, the CDR3 is TGTGCCAGTAGTATACCAACGGGCAGGGGGCTACACGAGCAGTACTTC.

The chain's CDR3 is CASSYLAGSTDTQYF. The CDR3 DNA sequence: TGTGCCAGCAGCTACTTAGCGGGTAGCACAGATACGCAGTATTTT. The chain has TRBV7-9 and TRBJ2-3, with TRBD2 identical over 7 bases. The CDR3 runs 15 residues. V was pared by 4 bases and J by 0 bases, with 4 bases of the junction left unmatched. CDR1 and CDR2 (germline): SEHNR, FQNEAQ (reference sequence). The full variable domain, rest sourced from reference TRBV7-9 and TRBJ2-3, is DTGVSQNPRHKITKRGQNVTFRCDPISEHNRLYWYRQTLGQGPEFLTYFQNEAQLEKSRLLSDRFSAERPKGSFSTLEIQRTEQGDSAMYLCASSYLAGSTDTQYFGPGTRLTVL.

The J gene is TRBJ2-7, the V gene TRBV29-1, with D possibly being TRBD1 (6 bases). Deletions cut 6 bases from V and 6 bases from J, with 18 bases between. Looked up from germline, CDR1 is SQVTM and CDR2 is ANQGSEA. The CDR3 has 13 residues. CDR3 loop: CSVPQGLLGEQYF. CDR3 sequence (DNA): TGCAGCGTGCCACAGGGTTTGTTGGGCGAGCAGTACTTC.

This chain joins TRBV5-4 and TRBJ2-7; D is perhaps TRBD1 (5 bases). CDR1 SGHNT and CDR2 YYREEE come from the germline V gene (reference sequence). This CDR3 spans 15 amino acids. V lost 0 bases, J lost 3 bases, and 13 bases lay in between. This CDR3 reads CASSLAGRTNYEQYF. Here the CDR3 DNA reads TGTGCCAGCAGCTTGGCTGGCAGGACAAACTACGAGCAGTACTTC.

The rearrangement uses TRBV7-9 and TRBJ2-7; 8 bases are shared with TRBD2. The CDR3 is 17 amino acids. Germline V gene lookup returns CDR1 SEHNR and CDR2 FQNEAQ (reference sequence). Losses at the gene ends were 1 base for V and 5 bases for J; bases not matched to a gene: 13. The CDR3 bases are TGTGCCAGCAGCTTAGACCCCTTGGCGGGAGGAATCGACGAGCAGTACTTC. Protein sequence: CASSLDPLAGGIDEQYF.

The chain recombines TRBV6-4 with TRBJ2-1, with 9 bases matching TRBD1. Trimming removed 6 bases from V and 9 bases from J; junction bases left unmatched: 12. There are 15 residues in the CDR3. CDR1 and CDR2 (germline): MRHNA, SNTAGT. The CDR3, as DNA: TGTGCCAGCAGACTAACAGGGGGCGGTCCTACTGAGCAGTTCTTC. Amino acid sequence: CASRLTGGGPTEQFF.

On this clone: Other DNA sequences in this specimen translate into the identical CDR3. The chain joins TRBV7-2 to TRBJ1-5, with TRBD1 identical over 9 bases. The germline V gene has CDR1 SGHTA and CDR2 FQGNSA. The CDR3 runs to 13 residues. J was trimmed by 5 bases and V by 6 bases; bases with no gene match: 2. The CDR3 region has the DNA TGTGCCAGCAGTAGGGACAGGGATCAGCCCCAGCATTTT. Its translation is CASSRDRDQPQHF. The full variable domain, rest sourced from reference TRBV7-2 and TRBJ1-5, is GAGVSQSPSNKVTEKGKDVELRCDPISGHTALYWYRQSLGQGLEFLIYFQGNSAPDKSGLPSDRFSAERTGGSVSTLTIQRTQQEDSAVYLCASSRDRDQPQHFGDGTRLSIL.

The V call is TRBV11-1, the J call TRBJ2-7; D gene unclear. Trimming stripped 5 bases from V and 0 bases from J, with 11 bases between. Germline CDR1 and CDR2: SGHAT and FQDESV (reference sequence). CDR3 length: 14 residues. The DNA for the CDR3 is TGTGCCAGCAGCCACGGATTCCCCTCCTACGAGCAGTACTTC. Translated, it gives CASSHGFPSYEQYF.

The chain joins TRBV6-5 to TRBJ1-2; D is perhaps TRBD1 (5 bases). The CDR3 has 15 amino acids. Germline V gene lookup returns CDR1 MNHEY and CDR2 SVGAGI. The V end lost 4 bases, the J end lost 7 bases, and 19 bases lay between the germline ends. In nucleotides, the CDR3 is TGTGCCAGCAGTTCCGATCTAAGGGACCTTATTGGCTACACCTTC. It translates to CASSSDLRDLIGYTF.

The chain employs TRBV5-1 and TRBJ2-3; 8 bases match TRBD1. The CDR3 covers 13 residues. With V trimmed by 4 bases and J by 14 bases, 12 bases remained unmatched. Germline CDR1 and CDR2: SGHRS and YFSETQ. Here the CDR3 reads CASSALTGQDSYF. In DNA, the CDR3 is TGCGCCAGCAGCGCACTTACGGGACAGGATTCGTATTTT.

The J gene is TRBJ2-1, the V gene TRBV9; either TRBD1 or TRBD2 may supply D (5 bases each). Trimming took 4 bases from V and 0 from J, leaving 11 bases between them. Germline assignment: CDR1 SGDLS and CDR2 YYNGEE. This CDR3 has 15 residues. CDR3 region: CASSFRGNSYNEQFF. In DNA form, the CDR3 reads TGTGCCAGCAGCTTCCGGGGCAACTCCTACAATGAGCAGTTCTTC.

The chain has TRBV4-2 and TRBJ2-3, with 10 positions matching TRBD2. The length of the CDR3 is 15 residues. The V and J ends lost 4 bases and 5 bases, in that order; junction bases with no gene match: 6. CDR1 is LGHNA, CDR2 YNFKEQ, per germline. This chain's CDR3 is CASSLSGRAGDTQYF. CDR3 sequence (DNA): TGTGCCAGCAGCCTAAGCGGGAGGGCGGGAGATACGCAGTATTTT.

The chain joins TRBV7-9 to TRBJ2-4, with 10 bases that match TRBD2. The CDR3 consists of 19 residues. Trimming at V came to 5 bases and at J to 0 bases, leaving 13 bases not matched to a gene. Per the germline V gene, CDR1 is SEHNR and CDR2 is FQNEAQ (reference sequence). The CDR3 coding sequence is TGTGCCAGCAGCCTGACAGGGACTACTAGCGGGATAGCCAAAAACATTCAGTACTTC. It translates to CASSLTGTTSGIAKNIQYF. Together with reference TRBV7-9 and TRBJ2-4, the CDR3 gives the full variable domain: DTGVSQNPRHKITKRGQNVTFRCDPISEHNRLYWYRQTLGQGPEFLTYFQNEAQLEKSRLLSDRFSAERPKGSFSTLEIQRTEQGDSAMYLCASSLTGTTSGIAKNIQYFGAGTRLSVL.

The chain couples TRBV5-6 to TRBJ1-2; D unclear. Trimming left V 0 bases short and J 2 bases short, with 14 bases between. The CDR3 has 16 residues. In germline, CDR1 is SGHDT, CDR2 YYEEEE. The CDR3 is CASSLGAFGANYGYTF. The DNA for the CDR3 is TGTGCCAGCAGCTTGGGGGCGTTCGGTGCCAACTATGGCTACACCTTC.

The chain uses TRBV6-1 and TRBJ1-2, with 7 positions matching TRBD1. Per germline, CDR1 MNHNS and CDR2 SASEGT. The CDR3 sequence is 13 residues long. V gave up 11 bases and J gave up 3 bases; unmatched junction bases: 9. The CDR3: CAGETGTHYGYTF. Written as DNA, the CDR3 is TGTGCCGGGGAGACAGGGACCCACTATGGCTACACCTTC.

This clone was counted a few times. The J gene is TRBJ1-2, the V gene TRBV19; D not resolved. Germline V lookup: CDR1 LNHDA, CDR2 SQIVND (reference sequence). CDR3 length: 12 residues. V gave up 5 bases and J gave up 8 bases, with 12 bases separating them. The CDR3 sequence: CASSSLGRGYTF. In DNA form, the CDR3 reads TGTGCCAGTAGTTCCTTAGGGAGGGGCTACACCTTC.

This chain joins TRBV10-3 and TRBJ2-5; the D gene is possibly TRBD2 (6 bases). This CDR3 has 15 residues. V lost 3 bases and J 5 bases, leaving 16 bases between the germline ends. CDR1 is ENHRY and CDR2 is SYGVKD in the germline V gene. The CDR3 sequence is CAISDARGAGETQYF. Here the CDR3 DNA reads TGTGCCATCAGTGACGCTAGGGGCGCGGGGGAGACCCAGTACTTC.

DNA for the CDR3: TGCGCCAGCAGCCCCCTTTTACAGGGTTCTGGGGCCAACGTCCTGACTTTC. Its protein product is CASSPLLQGSGANVLTF. This chain connects TRBV5-1 to TRBJ2-6; TRBD1 is a possible D gene (6 bases). The length of the CDR3 is 17 residues. The germline V gene has CDR1 SGHRS and CDR2 YFSETQ. V lost 4 bases and J 1 base, leaving 15 bases between the germline ends.